The T cell receptor (beta chain) described here comes from a study of blood T cell repertoires in COVID-19. V lost 5 bases to trimming and J lost 5 bases, with 19 bases between them. This CDR3 comprises 14 residues. From germline, CDR1 is SQVTM and CDR2 ANQGSEA. The authors' processing: Amplified reference gene primers provided the basis for estimating nucleated cell counts. Generated by immunoSEQ multiplex PCR, the TCRdb table keeps only in-frame clones and is missing some. The V and J calls and clone size come from that table; D and trimming were worked out from the DNA. The sample holds about 150,000 clones; around 79% are singletons and the top ten take under 2%.

J is TRBJ2-7 and V is TRBV29-1, with TRBD1 as a possible D gene (6 bases). The specimen sequenced was peripheral blood. The TCR originated in a man older than 75 with acute or convalescent COVID-19. The CDR3 DNA reads TGCAGCGTTTTCTCAATGGACAGTTACCACGAGCAGTACTTC. Amino acids: CSVFSMDSYHEQYF.